A selection of T cell receptor beta chains follows, all from one sample in a study of T cells in tuberculosis. TCRdb keeps only in-frame clones here, not all; method: immunoSEQ multiplex PCR. The data hold around 22,000 clones, with less than 97% observed a single time. Sequenced: PBMCs. The source is a donor aged 10-35 years with latent tuberculosis or without tuberculosis infection. Both conserved end residues are part of each CDR3. A D gene is named only where the DNA matches it firmly. A clone size is listed for some rows: how often the clone was seen (once, few, many), or a class if it is expanded.

clone_size: once; v_call: TRBV10-1; j_call: TRBJ2-1; cdr3_length: 14; d_call: .; cdr3_nt: TGCGCCAGCAGTGAGAGCAGGGTCGGTGATGAGCAGTTCTTC; cdr3_aa: CASSESRVGDEQFF
clone_size: .; v_call: TRBV5-6; j_call: TRBJ2-7; cdr3_length: 15; d_call: .; cdr3_nt: TGTGCCAGCAGCTTGGCCAGGGGAATGGACTACGAGCAGTACTTC; cdr3_aa: CASSLARGMDYEQYF
clone_size: .; v_call: TRBV20-1; j_call: TRBJ2-1; cdr3_length: 11; d_call: .; cdr3_nt: TGCAGTGCCACCCTAATGCCTGAGCAGTTCTTC; cdr3_aa: CSATLMPEQFF
clone_size: .; v_call: TRBV5-1; j_call: TRBJ2-7; cdr3_length: 13; d_call: TRBD1; cdr3_nt: TGCGCCAGCAGTCCGGGGGACAGGGACGAGCAGTACTTC; cdr3_aa: CASSPGDRDEQYF
clone_size: .; v_call: TRBV6-5; j_call: TRBJ2-1; cdr3_length: 12; d_call: .; cdr3_nt: TGTGCCAGCAACCGCCCCAGGCATGAGCAGTTCTTC; cdr3_aa: CASNRPRHEQFF
clone_size: .; v_call: TRBV18; j_call: TRBJ2-6; cdr3_length: 19; d_call: TRBD1; cdr3_nt: TGTGCCAGCGAGGGGGCCCGGACAGGCCGACTCTCTGGGGCCAACGTCCTGACTTTC; cdr3_aa: CASEGARTGRLSGANVLTF
clone_size: .; v_call: TRBV6-1; j_call: TRBJ1-1; cdr3_length: 13; d_call: .; cdr3_nt: TGTGCCAGCAGTGAAGGTCAGGGGTTTGAAGCTTTCTTT; cdr3_aa: CASSEGQGFEAFF
clone_size: once; v_call: TRBV7-3; j_call: TRBJ1-1; cdr3_length: 14; d_call: TRBD1; cdr3_nt: TGTGCCAGCAGCATGGGACAGGGCAGCACTGAAGCTTTCTTT; cdr3_aa: CASSMGQGSTEAFF
clone_size: .; v_call: TRBV29-1; j_call: TRBJ1-2; cdr3_length: 13; d_call: .; cdr3_nt: TGCAGCGTTGAAACAGGCCCTAACTATGGCTACACCTTC; cdr3_aa: CSVETGPNYGYTF
clone_size: .; v_call: TRBV6-5; j_call: TRBJ1-5; cdr3_length: 15; d_call: TRBD1; cdr3_nt: TGTGCCAGCAGCCGGGGGGACAGGGGCAATCAGCCCCAGCATTTT; cdr3_aa: CASSRGDRGNQPQHF
clone_size: .; v_call: TRBV19; j_call: TRBJ2-1; cdr3_length: 15; d_call: .; cdr3_nt: TGTGCCAGTAGTCCCCAGGCCGGCAGGGCAAATGAGCAGTTCTTC; cdr3_aa: CASSPQAGRANEQFF
clone_size: .; v_call: TRBV6-1; j_call: TRBJ2-1; cdr3_length: 16; d_call: TRBD2; cdr3_nt: TGTGCCAGCAGTGAATTCGACGGGGGGAACTACAATGAGCAGTTCTTC; cdr3_aa: CASSEFDGGNYNEQFF
clone_size: .; v_call: TRBV6-1; j_call: TRBJ1-1; cdr3_length: 13; d_call: .; cdr3_nt: TGTGCCAGCAGCCCTCAGGAGAACACTGAAGCTTTCTTT; cdr3_aa: CASSPQENTEAFF
clone_size: .; v_call: TRBV7-3; j_call: TRBJ2-1; cdr3_length: 15; d_call: TRBD2; cdr3_nt: TGTGCCAGCAGCTTAGGTCTAGCGGTATACAATGAGCAGTTCTTC; cdr3_aa: CASSLGLAVYNEQFF
clone_size: .; v_call: TRBV7-9; j_call: TRBJ2-1; cdr3_length: 13; d_call: .; cdr3_nt: TGTGCCAGCAGCTTAGGACTGAACAATGAGCAGTTCTTC; cdr3_aa: CASSLGLNNEQFF
clone_size: .; v_call: TRBV10-1; j_call: TRBJ2-7; cdr3_length: 15; d_call: .; cdr3_nt: TGCGCCAGCAGTGCAGTCAGGGGTTCCTTGAACGAGCAGTACTTC; cdr3_aa: CASSAVRGSLNEQYF
clone_size: once; v_call: TRBV12-1; j_call: TRBJ1-2; cdr3_length: 19; d_call: .; cdr3_nt: TGTGCCAGCAGCTTTGTCCCTCCGGGTGACGGGTTAGCTAACTATGGCTACACCTTC; cdr3_aa: CASSFVPPGDGLANYGYTF
clone_size: once; v_call: TRBV6-5; j_call: TRBJ2-5; cdr3_length: 15; d_call: .; cdr3_nt: TGTGCCAGCAGCCTCCAGACAGGACCCCAAGAGACCCAGTACTTC; cdr3_aa: CASSLQTGPQETQYF
clone_size: .; v_call: TRBV4-1; j_call: TRBJ2-1; cdr3_length: 15; d_call: .; cdr3_nt: TGCGCCAGCAGCCAAGAAGGGGAAGGCTTGGGGGAGCAGTTCTTC; cdr3_aa: CASSQEGEGLGEQFF
clone_size: .; v_call: TRBV4-1; j_call: TRBJ2-1; cdr3_length: 18; d_call: TRBD1; cdr3_nt: TGCGCCAGCAGCCAAGAGTCTGGACAGGGGAGTGTCCTGAATGAGCAGTTCTTC; cdr3_aa: CASSQESGQGSVLNEQFF
clone_size: .; v_call: TRBV5-6; j_call: TRBJ1-1; cdr3_length: 17; d_call: TRBD1; cdr3_nt: TGTGCCAGCAGCTCGACCCGGGACAGGGCGGGGAACACTGAAGCTTTCTTT; cdr3_aa: CASSSTRDRAGNTEAFF
clone_size: .; v_call: TRBV9; j_call: TRBJ2-5; cdr3_length: 17; d_call: TRBD2; cdr3_nt: TGTGCCAGCAGTGGAGGGGCCAGCGGGGGCCCGCGAGAGACCCAGTACTTC; cdr3_aa: CASSGGASGGPRETQYF
clone_size: .; v_call: TRBV7-7; j_call: TRBJ2-5; cdr3_length: 15; d_call: .; cdr3_nt: TGTGCCAGCAGCGCCATACAGGGAAATGGAGAGACCCAGTACTTC; cdr3_aa: CASSAIQGNGETQYF
clone_size: .; v_call: TRBV15; j_call: TRBJ1-1; cdr3_length: 14; d_call: .; cdr3_nt: TGTGCCACCAGCGTCCCAAGGCGGGGCACTGAAGCTTTCTTT; cdr3_aa: CATSVPRRGTEAFF
clone_size: .; v_call: TRBV6-1; j_call: TRBJ1-4; cdr3_length: 14; d_call: .; cdr3_nt: TGTGCCAGCCATACCGGGGGAGGAGGAGAAAAACTGTTTTTT; cdr3_aa: CASHTGGGGEKLFF
clone_size: .; v_call: TRBV11-2; j_call: TRBJ2-7; cdr3_length: 15; d_call: TRBD1; cdr3_nt: TGTGCCAGCAGCCGGACAGGGGCGTTGGCCTACGAGCAGTACTTC; cdr3_aa: CASSRTGALAYEQYF
clone_size: .; v_call: TRBV27; j_call: TRBJ2-2; cdr3_length: 15; d_call: TRBD1; cdr3_nt: TGTGCCAGCAGCCGCGGACAGGTGAACACCGGGGAGCTGTTTTTT; cdr3_aa: CASSRGQVNTGELFF
clone_size: .; v_call: TRBV30; j_call: TRBJ2-7; cdr3_length: 14; d_call: TRBD1; cdr3_nt: TGTGCCTGGAGCCAGATCCGGGACAGGGGGGGGCAGTACTTC; cdr3_aa: CAWSQIRDRGGQYF
clone_size: .; v_call: TRBV29-1; j_call: TRBJ2-3; cdr3_length: 12; d_call: TRBD2; cdr3_nt: TGCAGCGTTGAGGGGACTATCTTCACGCAGTATTTT; cdr3_aa: CSVEGTIFTQYF
clone_size: .; v_call: TRBV5-8; j_call: TRBJ2-3; cdr3_length: 17; d_call: TRBD2; cdr3_nt: TGTGCCAGCAGCCCGGTGGGACTAGCGGTTTCCACAGATACGCAGTATTTT; cdr3_aa: CASSPVGLAVSTDTQYF
clone_size: .; v_call: TRBV27; j_call: TRBJ2-3; cdr3_length: 11; d_call: TRBD2; cdr3_nt: TGTGCCAGCAGTCCTGGACTAGGCCAGTATTTT; cdr3_aa: CASSPGLGQYF
clone_size: .; v_call: TRBV7-3; j_call: TRBJ1-3; cdr3_length: 13; d_call: TRBD1; cdr3_nt: TGTGCCAGCAGGGACAGGGCTGGAAACACCATATATTTT; cdr3_aa: CASRDRAGNTIYF
clone_size: .; v_call: TRBV6-5; j_call: TRBJ2-2; cdr3_length: 13; d_call: .; cdr3_nt: TGTGCCAGCAGGACAACAGAGCCCGGGGAGCTGTTTTTT; cdr3_aa: CASRTTEPGELFF
clone_size: .; v_call: TRBV19; j_call: TRBJ1-3; cdr3_length: 15; d_call: .; cdr3_nt: TGTGCCAGTAGTATAGATGGGACAACTGGAAACACCATATATTTT; cdr3_aa: CASSIDGTTGNTIYF
clone_size: .; v_call: TRBV7-2; j_call: TRBJ2-5; cdr3_length: 15; d_call: .; cdr3_nt: TGTGCCAGCAGCTTAGGCGGGGTTCAAAAGAAGACCCAGTACTTC; cdr3_aa: CASSLGGVQKKTQYF
clone_size: .; v_call: TRBV19; j_call: TRBJ1-2; cdr3_length: 13; d_call: .; cdr3_nt: TGTGCCAGTAGCCTGGGGGGTGGGGATGGCTACACCTTC; cdr3_aa: CASSLGGGDGYTF
clone_size: .; v_call: TRBV5-1; j_call: TRBJ1-2; cdr3_length: 14; d_call: .; cdr3_nt: TGCGCCAGCAGGGAGTCGGGACTCTCCTATGGCTACACCTTC; cdr3_aa: CASRESGLSYGYTF
clone_size: .; v_call: TRBV7-8; j_call: TRBJ2-2; cdr3_length: 16; d_call: .; cdr3_nt: TGTGCCAGCCTTCGGGCGGGTGAGGTCGACACCGGGGAGCTGTTTTTT; cdr3_aa: CASLRAGEVDTGELFF
clone_size: .; v_call: TRBV10-1; j_call: TRBJ2-5; cdr3_length: 17; d_call: TRBD2; cdr3_nt: TGCGCCAGCAGTGCCTCGATTAGCGGGGCATTGGGAGAGACCCAGTACTTC; cdr3_aa: CASSASISGALGETQYF
clone_size: .; v_call: TRBV6-5; j_call: TRBJ1-1; cdr3_length: 14; d_call: .; cdr3_nt: TGTGCCAGAGGGGGGGCGAGAAGGAACACTGAAGCTTTCTTT; cdr3_aa: CARGGARRNTEAFF
clone_size: .; v_call: TRBV5-4; j_call: TRBJ1-2; cdr3_length: 14; d_call: TRBD1; cdr3_nt: TGTGCCAGCAGCTCTTACAGGGGCGACTATGGCTACACCTTC; cdr3_aa: CASSSYRGDYGYTF
clone_size: once; v_call: TRBV7-5; j_call: TRBJ1-6; cdr3_length: 18; d_call: .; cdr3_nt: TGTGCCAGAAGCTTAGCTTGGGCAGGGTCTTCTTATAATTCACCCCTCCACTTT; cdr3_aa: CARSLAWAGSSYNSPLHF
clone_size: few; v_call: TRBV29-1; j_call: TRBJ2-1; cdr3_length: 11; d_call: .; cdr3_nt: TGCAGCGTTGACAGGTACAATGAGCAGTTCTTC; cdr3_aa: CSVDRYNEQFF
clone_size: .; v_call: TRBV5-4; j_call: TRBJ2-2; cdr3_length: 14; d_call: TRBD1; cdr3_nt: TGTGCCAGCAGCTTTTCAGGGGGCACCGGGGAGCTGTTTTTT; cdr3_aa: CASSFSGGTGELFF
clone_size: .; v_call: TRBV7-2; j_call: TRBJ2-6; cdr3_length: 16; d_call: .; cdr3_nt: TGTGCCAGCAGCTTTGTAGTGTTCTCTGGGGCCAACGTCCTGACTTTC; cdr3_aa: CASSFVVFSGANVLTF
clone_size: .; v_call: TRBV4-1; j_call: TRBJ1-5; cdr3_length: 15; d_call: .; cdr3_nt: TGCGCCAGCAGCTCGAGAGGAGTATCCAATCAGCCCCAGCATTTT; cdr3_aa: CASSSRGVSNQPQHF
clone_size: .; v_call: TRBV4-1; j_call: TRBJ2-5; cdr3_length: 18; d_call: TRBD2; cdr3_nt: TGCGCCAGCAGCCAAGAATTAGCGGGGGGGCCCAACCAAGAGACCCAGTACTTC; cdr3_aa: CASSQELAGGPNQETQYF
clone_size: .; v_call: TRBV6-5; j_call: TRBJ2-7; cdr3_length: 16; d_call: .; cdr3_nt: TGTGCCAGCAGTTACTCGACTATCGGGGGAACCTACGAGCAGTACTTC; cdr3_aa: CASSYSTIGGTYEQYF
clone_size: once; v_call: TRBV9; j_call: TRBJ1-6; cdr3_length: 14; d_call: .; cdr3_nt: TGTGCCAGCAGCGTAGGGGCAGGGAATTCACCCCTCCACTTT; cdr3_aa: CASSVGAGNSPLHF
clone_size: .; v_call: TRBV19; j_call: TRBJ1-5; cdr3_length: 14; d_call: TRBD1; cdr3_nt: TGTGCCAGTAGGGAGGGACAGAGCAATCAGCCCCAGCATTTT; cdr3_aa: CASREGQSNQPQHF
clone_size: .; v_call: TRBV10-1; j_call: TRBJ2-3; cdr3_length: 12; d_call: .; cdr3_nt: TGCGCCAGCAGTGAAAGGGGGGGTTTGCAGTATTTT; cdr3_aa: CASSERGGLQYF
clone_size: .; v_call: TRBV9; j_call: TRBJ1-1; cdr3_length: 15; d_call: TRBD1; cdr3_nt: TGTGCCAGCAGGTGGTCGGACAGGGGGAACACTGAAGCTTTCTTT; cdr3_aa: CASRWSDRGNTEAFF
clone_size: .; v_call: TRBV7-8; j_call: TRBJ2-5; cdr3_length: 14; d_call: TRBD2; cdr3_nt: TGTGCCAGCTTGACAGCGGGGGGGAAGGAGACCCAGTACTTC; cdr3_aa: CASLTAGGKETQYF
clone_size: .; v_call: TRBV19; j_call: TRBJ1-2; cdr3_length: 16; d_call: .; cdr3_nt: TGTGCCAGTAGTATAGGCAGGGGTACGGCTAACTATGGCTACACCTTC; cdr3_aa: CASSIGRGTANYGYTF
clone_size: .; v_call: TRBV2; j_call: TRBJ1-6; cdr3_length: 15; d_call: TRBD1; cdr3_nt: TGTGCCAGAGGGACAGGGGGAAATGCGAATTCACCCCTCCACTTT; cdr3_aa: CARGTGGNANSPLHF
clone_size: .; v_call: TRBV6-6; j_call: TRBJ2-7; cdr3_length: 11; d_call: .; cdr3_nt: TGTGCCAGCGGACTCTCCTACGAGCAGTACTTC; cdr3_aa: CASGLSYEQYF